The clone carrying this T cell receptor (beta chain) was seen only once. This specimen belongs to a study of blood T cell repertoires in COVID-19. Overall study: Samples came from the United States, Italy and Spain, spanning acute and convalescent COVID-19.

In the original workflow: Amplification of reference gene primers provided the estimated nucleated cell counts. Method: immunoSEQ multiplex PCR; TCRdb's copy keeps in-frame clones and lacks some. Clone size and V and J calls were adopted from that table, with D and trimming inferred from the DNA. This table has under 110,000 clones, 71% appearing once. The CDR3 contains 11 residues. The sequenced sample was peripheral blood. The receptor was isolated from a human donor with acute or convalescent COVID-19. The donor label of this sample is uncertain. The chain is built from TRBV21-1 and TRBJ2-7; the table names TRBD2, a call not compared with the DNA. TRBV21-1 is reported as a pseudogene. DNA for the CDR3: TGTGCCACCAAAAGCGACTACGAGCAGTACTTC. Protein product: CATKSDYEQYF.